This passage covers 18 T cell receptor beta chains from one sample sequenced in a study of T cells in localized non-small cell lung cancer. TCRdb's copy holds only in-frame clones and misses some; the assay was immunoSEQ multiplex PCR. The sample shows about 72,000 clones, 84% of them seen only once. Here the sequenced sample was peripheral blood, taken before any cancer treatment. All receptors come from a female donor older than 55 with stage I lung adenocarcinoma.

The V gene is TRBV6-6, the J gene TRBJ1-4; 9 bases align to TRBD1. V lost 5 bases, J lost 8 bases, and 9 bases stayed unmatched. The germline V gene encodes CDR1 MNHNY and CDR2 SVGAGI (reference sequence). CDR3 length equals 15 residues. The CDR3 bases are TGTGCCAGCAGTCAGGACAGGGGAAGATGGGAAAAACTGTTTTTT. This encodes CASSQDRGRWEKLFF.

The chain recombines TRBV5-1 with TRBJ1-5, with D perhaps TRBD1 (6 bases). Trimming pared 1 base from V and 0 bases from J, leaving 8 bases between. This CDR3 region has 15 residues. The V gene's germline CDR1 is SGHRS and CDR2 YFSETQ. CDR3 coding DNA: TGCGCCAGCAGCTTGTCAGGGGTTAGCAATCAGCCCCAGCATTTT. As protein: CASSLSGVSNQPQHF.

The chain carries TRBV29-1 and TRBJ2-2; TRBD2 agrees at 8 bases. V dropped 6 bases and J dropped 1; count of bases not matched to a gene: 7. Per germline, CDR1 SQVTM and CDR2 ANQGSEA. CDR3 length: 15 residues. The CDR3 DNA reads as TGCAGCGTGCTTCCGGGACTAGGGAACACCGGGGAGCTGTTTTTT. Translating it yields CSVLPGLGNTGELFF.

The chain uses TRBV27 and TRBJ2-1, with D possibly matching TRBD2 (7 bases). V lost 4 bases and J lost 2, with 18 bases in between. Germline loops: CDR1 MNHEY, CDR2 SMNVEV (reference sequence). The CDR3 is made up of 17 amino acids. For the CDR3, the DNA is TGTGCCAGCAGTTCCTCCTCAAGCGGGACAACCTACAATGAGCAGTTCTTC. It translates to CASSSSSSGTTYNEQFF.

The chain links TRBV9 to TRBJ1-4; possible D gene TRBD1, 6 bases. From germline, CDR1 is SGDLS and CDR2 YYNGEE. V lost 3 bases, J lost 5 bases, and 17 bases lay in between. The CDR3 length is 16 residues. In DNA, the CDR3 is TGTGCCAGCAGCGCCTCTGGACAGCTACAAAATGAAAAACTGTTTTTT. Protein: CASSASGQLQNEKLFF.

The chain is built from TRBV6-9 and TRBJ1-1; D ambiguous. The CDR3 is 11 amino acids. Per germline, CDR1 MNHGY and CDR2 SVAAGI. Trimming took 8 bases from V and 1 from J, leaving 5 bases between them. The CDR3, as DNA: TGTGCCAGCGTTAGGAACACTGAAGCTTTCTTT. Protein: CASVRNTEAFF.

This rearrangement joins TRBV11-2 to TRBJ1-1; no firm D call. The germline V and J ends were trimmed by 4 bases and 5 bases, with 14 bases remaining between them. The CDR3 loop spans 14 amino acids. CDR1 SGHAT and CDR2 FQNNGV come from the germline V gene. DNA for the CDR3: TGTGCCAGCAGCTCCCTGGGAGGGTGGACTGAAGCTTTCTTT. Translation gives CASSSLGGWTEAFF. The full variable domain, its missing parts supplied by reference TRBV11-2 and TRBJ1-1, is EAGVAQSPRYKIIEKRQSVAFWCNPISGHATLYWYQQILGQGPKLLIQFQNNGVVDDSQLPKDRFSAERLKGVDSTLKIQPAKLEDSAVYLCASSSLGGWTEAFFGQGTRLTVV.

The V and J genes are TRBV5-1 and TRBJ1-4; D is undetermined. The V gene lost 4 bases and the J gene lost 5 bases, with 15 bases spanning the gap. Germline V CDR1 and CDR2: SGHRS, YFSETQ. This CDR3 spans 15 amino acids. CDR3 loop: CASSPSTALNEKLFF. CDR3 DNA: TGCGCCAGCAGCCCCTCGACCGCGCTGAATGAAAAACTGTTTTTT.

The rearrangement links TRBV5-1 to TRBJ2-5, with TRBD1 matching 9 bases. Germline V gene sequence: CDR1 SGHRS, CDR2 YFSETQ. The trim removed 5 bases at V and 5 bases at J, leaving 4 bases unmatched. The CDR3 is 13 amino acids. The CDR3 here is CASRQGAGETQYF. Written as DNA, the CDR3 is TGCGCCAGCAGACAGGGGGCAGGGGAGACCCAGTACTTC.

The J gene is TRBJ2-7, the V gene TRBV15; D is perhaps TRBD2 (5 bases). Germline V gene data show CDR1 as LNHNV and CDR2 as YYDKDF (reference sequence). The CDR3 is made up of 12 amino acids. Trimming pared 10 bases from V and 5 bases from J, leaving 15 bases between. DNA of the CDR3: TGTGCCAGCTCCAGGACGGGGAACGAGCAGTACTTC. Amino acid sequence: CASSRTGNEQYF.

V gene TRBV7-6 combines with J gene TRBJ1-2; D unclear. Germline lookup yields CDR1 SGHVS and CDR2 FNYEAQ. CDR3 size: 12 residues. Trimming cost V 1 base and J 8 bases, with 8 bases left between them. As DNA, the CDR3 is TGTGCCAGCAGCTTAGGAAGTGAAGGCTACACCTTC. Translating gives CASSLGSEGYTF.

The J gene is TRBJ2-5, the V gene TRBV5-1; TRBD1 might be the D (6 bases). Germline values: CDR1 SGHRS, CDR2 YFSETQ. Between the trimmed V and J ends, which lost 5 bases and 1 base, there was a span of 15 bases. This CDR3 has 15 amino acids. In DNA form, the CDR3 reads TGCGCCAGCAGTCCAGGGGTGGGGACCCAAGAGACCCAGTACTTC. Its protein product is CASSPGVGTQETQYF.

The rearrangement joins TRBV28 to TRBJ1-5, with D unresolved. The CDR3 contains 15 residues. V was pared by 2 bases and J by 3 bases, with 11 bases between. Germline assignment: CDR1 MDHEN and CDR2 SYDVKM. The CDR3 loop is CASSLRQTNNQPQHF. For the CDR3, the DNA is TGTGCCAGCAGTTTACGGCAGACTAACAATCAGCCCCAGCATTTT.

V and J are TRBV19 and TRBJ2-7; TRBD1 matches 10 bases. The CDR3 spans 16 residues. From germline, CDR1 is LNHDA and CDR2 SQIVND (reference sequence). Trimming took 7 bases from V and 7 from J; bases not matched to a gene: 16. The CDR3 is CASNKGGQGILWEQYF. The CDR3 nucleotides are TGTGCCAGTAATAAGGGGGGACAGGGGATATTGTGGGAGCAGTACTTC.

CDR3 residues: CASSPGNSNQPQHF. The CDR3 DNA sequence: TGTGCCAGCAGCCCCGGTAATAGCAATCAGCCCCAGCATTTT. The rearrangement joins TRBV9 to TRBJ1-5; D is unclear. Trimming pared 4 bases from V and 0 bases from J, leaving 8 bases between. Germline loops: CDR1 SGDLS, CDR2 YYNGEE. The CDR3 covers 14 residues.

The chain uses TRBV5-5 and TRBJ2-1; TRBD1 is a possible D gene (6 bases). The germline V gene has CDR1 SGHKS and CDR2 YYEKEE (reference sequence). Deletions cut 4 bases from V and 4 bases from J, with 18 bases between. The CDR3 is made up of 16 amino acids. CDR3 in amino acids: CASSTLRGSGYNEQFF. The CDR3 DNA reads as TGTGCCAGCAGCACCCTGAGGGGGTCGGGATACAATGAGCAGTTCTTC.

The chain recombines TRBV5-6 with TRBJ2-7, with D hard to call. The V gene's germline CDR1 is SGHDT and CDR2 YYEEEE. The V gene lost 0 bases and the J gene lost 1 base, with 8 bases spanning the gap. The CDR3 sequence is 14 residues long. The CDR3 is CASSLVPGSYEQYF. In nucleotides, the CDR3 is TGTGCCAGCAGCTTGGTACCCGGTTCCTACGAGCAGTACTTC.

The V and J genes are TRBV4-1 and TRBJ2-7; 15 bases are shared with TRBD2. The junction had 6 bases not matched to a gene; V was cut back by 4 bases and J by 2 bases. Germline V gives CDR1 MGHRA, CDR2 YSYEKL. This CDR3 contains 17 residues. CDR3 in amino acids: CASSRSGLAGGTYEQYF. As DNA, the CDR3 is TGCGCCAGCAGCCGATCGGGACTAGCGGGAGGAACCTACGAGCAGTACTTC.